The entry that follows covers one TCR beta chain sequence. Its antigen remains unknown. The data were taken from a study of cytomegalovirus exposure and HLA in healthy donors. Study observations and caveats: In a later analysis, TCR beta V- and J-gene trimming was associated with a missense DCLRE1C variant. Altogether, 150 to 200 TCR beta chains were recorded as cytomegalovirus-associated.

Donors were nominally healthy when sampled, though unrecorded immune exposures were likely. From germline, CDR1 is SGHDN and CDR2 FVKESK. Between the trimmed V and J ends, which lost 1 base and 0 bases, there was a span of 12 bases. The CDR3 totals 17 residues. In the PCR, 60 Vbeta and 13 Jbeta primers were used. The data were produced by immunoSEQ multiplex PCR, yet TCRdb's version contains in-frame clones alone and is incomplete. The sample has 100,000 to 150,000 clones, 55% to 75% seen once; the top ten hold under 5.5%. The clonotype originates from a man aged 50-60 years in good health and CMV-seropositive. Sequencing was carried out using PBMCs. This rearrangement joins TRBV14 to TRBJ2-2; D gene unclear. Written as DNA, the CDR3 is TGTGCCAGCAGCCAAGCGAGGATAGCCGCGAACACCGGGGAGCTGTTTTTT. It is translated as CASSQARIAANTGELFF.